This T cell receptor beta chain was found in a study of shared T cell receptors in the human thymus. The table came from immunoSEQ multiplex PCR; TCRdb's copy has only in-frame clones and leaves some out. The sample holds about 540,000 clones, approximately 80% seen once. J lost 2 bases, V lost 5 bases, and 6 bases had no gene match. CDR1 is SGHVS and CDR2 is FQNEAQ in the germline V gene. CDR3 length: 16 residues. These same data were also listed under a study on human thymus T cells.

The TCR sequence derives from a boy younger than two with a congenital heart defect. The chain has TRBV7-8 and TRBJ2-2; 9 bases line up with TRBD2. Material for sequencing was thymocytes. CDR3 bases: TGTGCCAGCAGCCTGTGGCGGGAGGGTAACACCGGGGAGCTGTTTTTT. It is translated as CASSLWREGNTGELFF.